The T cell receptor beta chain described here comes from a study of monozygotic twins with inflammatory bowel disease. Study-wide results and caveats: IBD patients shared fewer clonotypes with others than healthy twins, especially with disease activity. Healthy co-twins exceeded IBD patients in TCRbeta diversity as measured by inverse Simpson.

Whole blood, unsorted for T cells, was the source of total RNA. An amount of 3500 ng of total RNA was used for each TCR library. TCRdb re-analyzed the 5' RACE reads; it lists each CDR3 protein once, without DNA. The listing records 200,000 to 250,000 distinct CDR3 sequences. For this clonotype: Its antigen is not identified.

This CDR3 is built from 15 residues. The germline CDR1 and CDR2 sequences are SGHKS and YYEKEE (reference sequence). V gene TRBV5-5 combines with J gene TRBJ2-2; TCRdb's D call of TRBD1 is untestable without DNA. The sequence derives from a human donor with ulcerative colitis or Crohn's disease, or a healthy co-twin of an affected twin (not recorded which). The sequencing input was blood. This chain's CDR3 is CGPGQLSANTGELFF.